The rows below give T cell receptor beta chains drawn from one sample of a study of T-cell reconstitution after alpha-beta-depleted transplantation in children. MiXCR, run by TCRdb on the PCR reads, gives a single entry per CDR3 protein. This table holds 700,000 to 950,000 distinct CDR3 sequences, under 20% found once. Source: PBMCs, mostly from graft donor cells, taken 360 days after TCRalphabeta/CD19-depleted stem cell transplant. The source is a male patient between 5 and 17 years old who had a stem cell transplant for acute lymphoblastic leukemia, so the T cells may come from the graft donor. Each CDR3 is given with its conserved first and last residue. The order of the fields is V gene, J gene, clone size, D gene, CDR3 DNA, CDR3 protein. D genes are given only for firm matches. Rows may omit the clone size; those that give it use once, few, many or a size class.

TRBV5-6	TRBJ2-5	.	.	TGTGCCACCGGGCAGGGGAACCAAGAGACCCAGTACTTC	CATGQGNQETQYF
TRBV5-1	TRBJ2-1	few	.	TGCGCCAGCAGCTTGGCGGTACCCGAGAACAATGAGCAGTTCTTC	CASSLAVPENNEQFF
TRBV20-1	TRBJ2-1	few	.	TGCAGTGCTAGAGTCGCCATATACAATGAGCAGTTCTTC	CSARVAIYNEQFF
TRBV18	TRBJ2-6	.	.	TGTGCCAGCTCACCACTGTACGAGGGCAGCTCTGGGGCCAACGTCCTGACTTTC	CASSPLYEGSSGANVLTF
TRBV5-1	TRBJ1-5	many	.	TGCGCCAGCAGCCAGGAGTCCGGGGGAGGCAATCAGCCCCAGCATTTT	CASSQESGGGNQPQHF
TRBV12-3/TRBV12-4	TRBJ2-7	many	TRBD2	TGCGCCAGCAGCTTCCTAGCGGGCCCCTACGAGCAGTACTTC	CASSFLAGPYEQYF
TRBV6-5	TRBJ1-6	few	.	TGTGCCAGCAGTTACGCGAGCTCCTATAATTCACCCCTCCACTTT	CASSYASSYNSPLHF
TRBV15	TRBJ2-1	few	TRBD2	TGTGCCACCAGCAGGCAACTAGCGGGAGTAGAGAATGAGCAGTTCTTC	CATSRQLAGVENEQFF
TRBV13	TRBJ2-7	.	TRBD2	TGTGCCAGCAGCTTGGGGACTAGCGGGCCGTTCCCCTACGAGCAGTACTTC	CASSLGTSGPFPYEQYF
TRBV24-1	TRBJ1-2	many	.	TGTGCCACCAGTGGGGCAGGGTCCTATGGCTACACCTTC	CATSGAGSYGYTF
TRBV12-3/TRBV12-4	TRBJ2-7	.	.	TGTGCCAGCAGTTTCGAGTCACATATACCGAACAGGGCGGAGCAGTACTTC	CASSFESHIPNRAEQYF
TRBV28	TRBJ2-5	.	.	TGTGCCAGCAGTCTTCCTTGGGGACACCAAGAGACCCAGTACTTC	CASSLPWGHQETQYF
TRBV4-2	TRBJ2-3	.	TRBD2	TGTGCCAGCAGCCAAGGAGATCTAGCGGGAGAAGATACGCAGTATTTT	CASSQGDLAGEDTQYF
TRBV7-3	TRBJ2-7	.	.	TGTGCCAGCAGCTTAACCGGGACCGATTCCTACGAGCAGTACTTC	CASSLTGTDSYEQYF
TRBV5-1	TRBJ2-5	.	.	TGCGCCAGCAGCTTGGGTTTTTCGGCGGGTTCTAATTTGGAAGAGACCCAGTACTTC	CASSLGFSAGSNLEETQYF
TRBV4-1	TRBJ2-5	few	.	TGCGCCAGCAGCCGGACATTACAAGAGACCCAGTACTTC	CASSRTLQETQYF
TRBV9	TRBJ2-7	few	.	TGTGCCAGCAGCGTATCCCCTACCACGGCCTACGAGCAGTACTTC	CASSVSPTTAYEQYF
TRBV7-2	TRBJ2-7	many	.	TGTGCCAGCAGCTTAACGGGGGCTGCCGAGCAGTACTTC	CASSLTGAAEQYF
TRBV10-3	TRBJ2-1	.	TRBD2	TGTGCCATCAGTGAGCTGCTAGCGGGAGTCTCGGGTGAGCAGTTCTTC	CAISELLAGVSGEQFF
TRBV27	TRBJ2-3	.	.	TGTGCCAGCAGTTCCCAGACAGGCCCAGATACGCAGTATTTT	CASSSQTGPDTQYF
TRBV24-1	TRBJ1-1	.	.	TGTGCCACCAGTGATCACCTCGTGACGGGAAACACTGAAGCTTTCTTT	CATSDHLVTGNTEAFF
TRBV5-1	TRBJ2-1	.	TRBD2	TGCGCCAGCAGCCCCCGGACTAGCGGGAGGGCGTCGGTCTTC	CASSPRTSGRASVF
TRBV20-1	TRBJ2-7	few	.	TGCAGTGCCGCAGAGCCCGCTAGTTCTCCCCACGAGCAGTACTTC	CSAAEPASSPHEQYF
TRBV20-1	TRBJ2-7	.	TRBD1	TGCAGTGCTGCCCGGGACAGGGCCCCTTACGAGCAGTACTTC	CSAARDRAPYEQYF
TRBV20-1	TRBJ2-1	.	.	TGCAGTGCTAGAGACCCGGGACTGTTGGGCAATGAGCAGTTCTTC	CSARDPGLLGNEQFF
TRBV7-9	TRBJ2-1	few	.	TGTGCCAGCAGCTACCAGGAGACAGAGTACAATGAGCAGTTCTTC	CASSYQETEYNEQFF
TRBV30	TRBJ2-2	.	TRBD1	TGTGCCTGTAGGGGACAGAGGAACACCGGGGAGCTGTTTTTT	CACRGQRNTGELFF
TRBV4-1	TRBJ2-4	few	.	TGCGCCAGCAGCCAAGTTGGGAATCGGAACATTCAGTACTTC	CASSQVGNRNIQYF
TRBV15	TRBJ2-7	.	.	TGTGCCACCAGCGAGGGAGTCCGAGCCTACGAGCAGTACTTC	CATSEGVRAYEQYF
TRBV5-6	TRBJ2-1	.	.	TGTGCCAGCAGCGGACTACTAGCCGAGACTTACAATGAGCAGTTCTTC	CASSGLLAETYNEQFF
TRBV19	TRBJ2-1	.	TRBD1	TGTGCCAGTAGCCCTGGTTGGGGGACCGGGACAGGGAACAATGAGCAGTTCTTC	CASSPGWGTGTGNNEQFF
TRBV20-1	TRBJ1-1	few	.	TGCAGTGCTACAGAGAGGAGGGATGGCGGCACTGAAGCTTTCTTT	CSATERRDGGTEAFF